Listed here are 9 T cell receptor beta chains from one sample, sequenced in a study of T-cell memory formation after mild COVID-19. TCRdb re-called the 5' RACE reads with MiXCR, one entry per CDR3 protein. This sample has fewer than 250,000 distinct CDR3 sequences; about 18% occur once, and the top ten carry roughly 2.6%. Sequencing used PBMCs or a T cell subset sorted from them (not recorded which). The receptors derive from an adult woman who had mild COVID-19 (a few samples of this study predate the infection). Cell type and time point are not known.

This clonotype was counted only a few times. The V gene is TRBV10-3, the J gene TRBJ2-1, with 11 bases aligning to TRBD2. The CDR3 has 13 residues. CDR1 and CDR2 from the germline V gene are ENHRY and SYGVKD. Trimming took 10 bases from V and 9 from J; bases not matched to a gene: 8. In nucleotides, the CDR3 is TGTGCCACCCGACTAGCGGGAACGGGTGAGCAGTTCTTC. Amino acids: CATRLAGTGEQFF.

This chain joins TRBV5-6 and TRBJ2-7; the match to TRBD1 covers 7 bases. Trimming cost V 3 bases and J 6 bases; bases outside gene matches: 6. Germline V gene sequence: CDR1 SGHDT, CDR2 YYEEEE. The CDR3 loop spans 13 amino acids. This chain's CDR3 is CASSWDRTSEQYF. CDR3 DNA sequence: TGTGCCAGCAGCTGGGACAGAACAAGCGAGCAGTACTTC. The full variable domain, in which reference TRBV5-6 and TRBJ2-7 provide the parts outside the CDR3, is DAGVTQSPTHLIKTRGQQVTLRCSPKSGHDTVSWYQQALGQGPQFIFQYYEEEERQRGNFPDRFSGHQFPNYSSELNVNALLLGDSALYLCASSWDRTSEQYFGPGTRLTVT.

This clonotype was seen a single time. At one end, the junction sequence differs from germline, possibly due to a read error. The V and J genes are TRBV12-3 or TRBV12-4 and TRBJ2-1, with 14 positions matching TRBD2. The CDR3 loop spans 15 amino acids. DNA for the CDR3: TGTGTCAGCAGTTTAACGGGACTAGCGGGAGTTGAGCAGTTCTTC. It translates to CVSSLTGLAGVEQFF.

The chain uses TRBV27 and TRBJ2-5, with no clear D. The V end was cut by 5 bases, the J end by 1 base, with 14 bases between. Germline V gives CDR1 MNHEY, CDR2 SMNVEV (reference sequence). The CDR3 is 15 residues long. The CDR3: CASSPMPWGQETQYF. The CDR3, as DNA: TGTGCCAGCAGTCCAATGCCATGGGGCCAAGAGACCCAGTACTTC.

The chain is built from TRBV20-1 and TRBJ1-5; TRBD1 might be the D (5 bases). With 3 bases removed from V and 0 bases from J, the gap between germline ends came to 9 bases. CDR3 length: 14 amino acids. CDR1 DFQATT and CDR2 SNEGSKA come from the germline V gene (reference sequence). The DNA of the CDR3 is TGCAGTGCTAGTCCGGGGCTTAGCAATCAGCCCCAGCATTTT. Amino acids: CSASPGLSNQPQHF.

J is TRBJ2-1 and V is TRBV24-1; D unresolved. This CDR3 comprises 17 residues. Per the germline V gene, CDR1 is KGHDR and CDR2 is SFDVKD. V lost 0 bases and J 0 bases, leaving 11 bases between the germline ends. The DNA of the CDR3 is TGTGCCACCAGTGATTTGGGGGAAAGAAGCTCCTACAATGAGCAGTTCTTC. Translating gives CATSDLGERSSYNEQFF.

In the case of this clonotype: Since a much larger clone is just one base distant, this may be a read error. The genes are TRBV9 and TRBJ2-2; 9 positions agree with TRBD1. The CDR3 length is 14 residues. Germline V gene lookup returns CDR1 SGDLS and CDR2 YYNGEE. This CDR3 is CSSSGTGPPEELFF. The CDR3 coding sequence is TGTTCCAGCAGCGGGACAGGGCCCCCGGAGGAGCTGTTTTTT.

This clonotype was found a few times. The chain recombines TRBV6-5 with TRBJ2-2; D could derive from TRBD1 or TRBD2 (5 bases each). Germline assignment: CDR1 MNHEY and CDR2 SVGAGI. The CDR3 runs 16 residues. Deletions cut 2 bases from V and 5 bases from J, with 15 bases between. The CDR3 sequence is CASSYGRDGATGELFF. The CDR3 DNA reads TGTGCCAGCAGTTACGGAAGAGACGGGGCAACCGGGGAGCTGTTTTTT.

This clonotype was seen a handful of times. The J gene is TRBJ2-7, the V gene TRBV9; 10 bases map to TRBD1. Unmatched junction bases numbered 4, after V lost 4 bases and J lost 3 bases. This CDR3 comprises 14 residues. The V gene's germline CDR1 is SGDLS and CDR2 YYNGEE. CDR3 amino acids: CASSRGQGNYEQYF. The CDR3 bases are TGTGCCAGCAGCCGGGGACAGGGGAACTACGAGCAGTACTTC.